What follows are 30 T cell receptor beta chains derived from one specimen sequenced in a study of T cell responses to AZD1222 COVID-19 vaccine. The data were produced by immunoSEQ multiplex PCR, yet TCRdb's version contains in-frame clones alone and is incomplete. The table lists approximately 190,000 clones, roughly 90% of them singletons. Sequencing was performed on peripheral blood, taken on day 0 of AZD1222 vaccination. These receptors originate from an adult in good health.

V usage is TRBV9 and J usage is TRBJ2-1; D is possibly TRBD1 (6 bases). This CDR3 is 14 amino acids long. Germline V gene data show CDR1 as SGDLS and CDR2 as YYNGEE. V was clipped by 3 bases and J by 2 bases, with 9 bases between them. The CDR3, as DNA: TGTGCCAGCAGCGCTCGGACAGCCTACAATGAGCAGTTCTTC. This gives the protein CASSARTAYNEQFF. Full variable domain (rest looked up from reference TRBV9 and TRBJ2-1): DSGVTQTPKHLITATGQRVTLRCSPRSGDLSVYWYQQSLDQGLQFLIQYYNGEERAKGNILERFSAQQFPDLHSELNLSSLELGDSALYFCASSARTAYNEQFFGPGTRLTVL.

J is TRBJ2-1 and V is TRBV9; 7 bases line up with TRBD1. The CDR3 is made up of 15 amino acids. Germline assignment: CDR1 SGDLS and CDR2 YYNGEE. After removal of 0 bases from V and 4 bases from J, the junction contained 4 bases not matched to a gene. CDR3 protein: CASSVEGQRYNEQFF. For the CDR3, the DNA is TGTGCCAGCAGCGTAGAGGGACAGAGATACAATGAGCAGTTCTTC.

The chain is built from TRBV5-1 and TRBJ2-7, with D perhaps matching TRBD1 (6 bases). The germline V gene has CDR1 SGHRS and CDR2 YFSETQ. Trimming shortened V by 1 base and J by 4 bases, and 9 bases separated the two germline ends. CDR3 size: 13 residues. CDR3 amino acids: CASSLRQEYEQYF. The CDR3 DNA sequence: TGCGCCAGCAGCTTGAGACAGGAGTACGAGCAGTACTTC.

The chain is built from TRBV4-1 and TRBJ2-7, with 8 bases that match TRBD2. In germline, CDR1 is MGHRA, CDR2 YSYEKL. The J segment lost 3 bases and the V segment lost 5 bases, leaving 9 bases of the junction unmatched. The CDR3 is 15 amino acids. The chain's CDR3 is CASSTRTSSIYEQYF. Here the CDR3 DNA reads TGCGCCAGCAGCACCAGGACTAGCTCCATCTACGAGCAGTACTTC.

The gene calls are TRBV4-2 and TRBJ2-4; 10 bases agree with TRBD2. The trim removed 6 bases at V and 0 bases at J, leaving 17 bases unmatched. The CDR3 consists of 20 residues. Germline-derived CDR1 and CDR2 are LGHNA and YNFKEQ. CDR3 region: CASSQTTSSGRARAKNIQYF. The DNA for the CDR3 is TGTGCCAGCAGTCAAACTACGTCCAGCGGGAGGGCCCGAGCCAAAAACATTCAGTACTTC.

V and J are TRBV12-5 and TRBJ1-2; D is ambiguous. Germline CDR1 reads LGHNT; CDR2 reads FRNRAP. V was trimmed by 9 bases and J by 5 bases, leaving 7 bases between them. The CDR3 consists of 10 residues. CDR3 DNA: TGTGCTAGCGGGGAGTATGGCTACACCTTC. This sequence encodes CASGEYGYTF.

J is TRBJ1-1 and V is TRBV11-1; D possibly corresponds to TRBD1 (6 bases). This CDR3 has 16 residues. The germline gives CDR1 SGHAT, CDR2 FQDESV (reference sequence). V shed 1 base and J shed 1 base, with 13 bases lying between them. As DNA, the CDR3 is TGTGCCAGCAGCTTAGTCGGGTCAGGGGCGAACACTGAAGCTTTCTTT. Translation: CASSLVGSGANTEAFF.

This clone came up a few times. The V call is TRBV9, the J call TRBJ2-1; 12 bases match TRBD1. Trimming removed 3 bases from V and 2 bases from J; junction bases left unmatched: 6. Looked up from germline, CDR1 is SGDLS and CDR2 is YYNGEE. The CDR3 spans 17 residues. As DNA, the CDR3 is TGTGCCAGCAGCGCCCGGGACAGGGGGCGACCCTACAATGAGCAGTTCTTC. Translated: CASSARDRGRPYNEQFF.

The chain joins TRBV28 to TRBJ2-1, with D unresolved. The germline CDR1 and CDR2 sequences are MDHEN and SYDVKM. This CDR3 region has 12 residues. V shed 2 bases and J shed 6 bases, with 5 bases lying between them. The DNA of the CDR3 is TGTGCCAGCAGTTTAGTCGGCAATGAGCAGTTCTTC. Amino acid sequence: CASSLVGNEQFF.

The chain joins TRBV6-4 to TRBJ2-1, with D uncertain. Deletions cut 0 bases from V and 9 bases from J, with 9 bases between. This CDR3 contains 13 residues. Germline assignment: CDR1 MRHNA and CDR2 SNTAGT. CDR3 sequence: CASSDSEVGEQFF. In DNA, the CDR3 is TGTGCCAGCAGTGACTCCGAGGTCGGTGAGCAGTTCTTC.

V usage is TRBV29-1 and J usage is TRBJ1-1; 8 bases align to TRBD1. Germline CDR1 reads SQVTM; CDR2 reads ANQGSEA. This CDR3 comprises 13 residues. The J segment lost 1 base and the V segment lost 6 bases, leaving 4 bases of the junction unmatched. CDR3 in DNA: TGCAGCGTCTTGACAGGGGAGAACACTGAAGCTTTCTTT. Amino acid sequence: CSVLTGENTEAFF.

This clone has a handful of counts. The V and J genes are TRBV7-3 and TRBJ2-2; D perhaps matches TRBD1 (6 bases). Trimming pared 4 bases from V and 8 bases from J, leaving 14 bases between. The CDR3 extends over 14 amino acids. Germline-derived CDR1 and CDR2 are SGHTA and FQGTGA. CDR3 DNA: TGTGCCAGCAGCTCGGACTGGGGGCTTGGGGAGCTGTTTTTT. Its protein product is CASSSDWGLGELFF. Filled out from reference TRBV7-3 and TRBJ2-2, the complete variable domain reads GAGVSQTPSNKVTEKGKYVELRCDPISGHTALYWYRQSLGQGPEFLIYFQGTGAADDSGLPNDRFFAVRPEGSVSTLKIQRTERGDSAVYLCASSSDWGLGELFFGEGSRLTVL.

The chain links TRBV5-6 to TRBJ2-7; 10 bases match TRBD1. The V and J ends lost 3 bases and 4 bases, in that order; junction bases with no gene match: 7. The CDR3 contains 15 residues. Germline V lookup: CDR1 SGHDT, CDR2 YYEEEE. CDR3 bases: TGTGCCAGCAGCTCCTATGACAGGGGGCGGTACGAGCAGTACTTC. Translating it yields CASSSYDRGRYEQYF.

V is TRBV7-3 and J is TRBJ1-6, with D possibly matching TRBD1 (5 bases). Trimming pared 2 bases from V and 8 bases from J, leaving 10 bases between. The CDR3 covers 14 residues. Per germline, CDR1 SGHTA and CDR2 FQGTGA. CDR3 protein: CASSLQGLDSPLHF. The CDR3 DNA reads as TGTGCCAGCAGCTTACAGGGCTTGGATTCACCCCTCCACTTT.

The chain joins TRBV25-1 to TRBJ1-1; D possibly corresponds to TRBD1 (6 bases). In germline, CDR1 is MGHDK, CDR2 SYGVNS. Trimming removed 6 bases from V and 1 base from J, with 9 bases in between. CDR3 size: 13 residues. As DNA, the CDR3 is TGTGCCAGCAGCGGACAGCAGAACACTGAAGCTTTCTTT. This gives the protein CASSGQQNTEAFF.

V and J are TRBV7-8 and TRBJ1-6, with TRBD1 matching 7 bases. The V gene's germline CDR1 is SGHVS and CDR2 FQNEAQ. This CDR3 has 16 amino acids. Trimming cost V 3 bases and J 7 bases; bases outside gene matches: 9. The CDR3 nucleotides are TGTGCCAGCAGCTTCTCAGGGGGGGCGAGGAATTCACCCCTCCACTTT. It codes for CASSFSGGARNSPLHF.

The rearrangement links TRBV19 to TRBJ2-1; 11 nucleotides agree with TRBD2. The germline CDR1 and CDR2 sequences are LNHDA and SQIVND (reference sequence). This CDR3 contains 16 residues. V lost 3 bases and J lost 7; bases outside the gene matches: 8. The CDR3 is CASSILAGGLRNEQFF. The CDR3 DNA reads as TGTGCCAGTAGTATTCTAGCGGGGGGTTTGAGGAATGAGCAGTTCTTC.

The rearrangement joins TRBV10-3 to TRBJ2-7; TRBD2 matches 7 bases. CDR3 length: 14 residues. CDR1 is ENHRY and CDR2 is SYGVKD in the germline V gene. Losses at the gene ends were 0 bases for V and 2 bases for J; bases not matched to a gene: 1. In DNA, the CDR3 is TGTGCCATCAGTGAGTCGGGGGGGACCTACGAGCAGTACTTC. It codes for CAISESGGTYEQYF.

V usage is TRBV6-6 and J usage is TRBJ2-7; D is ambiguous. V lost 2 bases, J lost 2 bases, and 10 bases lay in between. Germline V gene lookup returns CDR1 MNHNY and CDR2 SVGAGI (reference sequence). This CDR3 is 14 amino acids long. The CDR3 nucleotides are TGTGCCAGCAGTTACGTGAACCCAACCTACGAGCAGTACTTC. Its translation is CASSYVNPTYEQYF.

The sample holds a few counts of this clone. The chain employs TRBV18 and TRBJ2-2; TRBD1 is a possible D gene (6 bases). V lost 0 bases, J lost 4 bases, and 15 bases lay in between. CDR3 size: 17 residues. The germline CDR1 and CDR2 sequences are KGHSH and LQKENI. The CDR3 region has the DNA TGTGCCAGCTCACCACCTCTGGGGGCCTCGGGCACCGGGGAGCTGTTTTTT. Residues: CASSPPLGASGTGELFF. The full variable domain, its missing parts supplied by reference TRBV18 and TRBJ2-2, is NAGVMQNPRHLVRRRGQEARLRCSPMKGHSHVYWYRQLPEEGLKFMVYLQKENIIDESGMPKERFSAEFPKEGPSILRIQQVVRGDSAAYFCASSPPLGASGTGELFFGEGSRLTVL.

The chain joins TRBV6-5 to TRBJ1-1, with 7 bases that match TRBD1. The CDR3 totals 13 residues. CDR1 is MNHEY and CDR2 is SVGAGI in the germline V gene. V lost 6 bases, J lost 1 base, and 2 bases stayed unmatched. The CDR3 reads CASRWTGNTEAFF. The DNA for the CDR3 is TGTGCCAGCAGGTGGACAGGGAACACTGAAGCTTTCTTT.

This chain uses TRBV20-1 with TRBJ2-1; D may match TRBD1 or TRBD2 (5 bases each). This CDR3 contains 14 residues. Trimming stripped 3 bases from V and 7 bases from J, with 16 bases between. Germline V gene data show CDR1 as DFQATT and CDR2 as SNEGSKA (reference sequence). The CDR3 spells CSASVQGGSNEQFF. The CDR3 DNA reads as TGCAGTGCTAGTGTCCAGGGTGGGAGTAATGAGCAGTTCTTC.

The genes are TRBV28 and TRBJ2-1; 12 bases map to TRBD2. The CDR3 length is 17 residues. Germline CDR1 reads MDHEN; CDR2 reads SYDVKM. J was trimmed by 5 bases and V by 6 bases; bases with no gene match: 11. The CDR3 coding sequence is TGTGCCAGCAGAGACCCGGGACTAGCGGGTCTTGACAATGAGCAGTTCTTC. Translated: CASRDPGLAGLDNEQFF.

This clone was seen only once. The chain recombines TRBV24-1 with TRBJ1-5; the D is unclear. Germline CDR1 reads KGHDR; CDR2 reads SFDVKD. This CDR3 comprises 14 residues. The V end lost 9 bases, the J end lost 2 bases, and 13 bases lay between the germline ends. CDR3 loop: CATAAGVGNQPQHF. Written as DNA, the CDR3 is TGTGCCACCGCCGCGGGTGTGGGCAATCAGCCCCAGCATTTT.

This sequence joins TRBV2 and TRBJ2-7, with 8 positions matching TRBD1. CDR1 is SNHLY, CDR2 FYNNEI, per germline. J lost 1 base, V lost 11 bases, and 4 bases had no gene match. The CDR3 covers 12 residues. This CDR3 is CAGGQGSYEQYF. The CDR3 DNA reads TGTGCCGGCGGACAGGGTTCCTACGAGCAGTACTTC. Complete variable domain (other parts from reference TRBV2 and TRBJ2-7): EPEVTQTPSHQVTQMGQEVILRCVPISNHLYFYWYRQILGQKVEFLVSFYNNEISEKSEIFDDQFSVERPDGSNFTLKIRSTKLEDSAMYFCAGGQGSYEQYFGPGTRLTVT.

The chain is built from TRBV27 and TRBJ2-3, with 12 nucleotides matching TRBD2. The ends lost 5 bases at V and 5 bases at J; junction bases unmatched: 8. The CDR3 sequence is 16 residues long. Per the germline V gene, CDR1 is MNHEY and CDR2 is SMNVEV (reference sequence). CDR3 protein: CASSPRLAGDGDTQYF. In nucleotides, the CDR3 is TGTGCCAGCAGTCCCCGACTAGCGGGAGACGGAGATACGCAGTATTTT.

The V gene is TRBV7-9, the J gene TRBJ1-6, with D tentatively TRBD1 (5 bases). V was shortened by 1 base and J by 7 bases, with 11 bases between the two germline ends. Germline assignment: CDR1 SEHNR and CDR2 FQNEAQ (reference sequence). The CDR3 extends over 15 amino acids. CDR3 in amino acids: CASSLGDSGNSPLHF. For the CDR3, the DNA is TGTGCCAGCAGCTTAGGAGACAGTGGCAATTCACCCCTCCACTTT.

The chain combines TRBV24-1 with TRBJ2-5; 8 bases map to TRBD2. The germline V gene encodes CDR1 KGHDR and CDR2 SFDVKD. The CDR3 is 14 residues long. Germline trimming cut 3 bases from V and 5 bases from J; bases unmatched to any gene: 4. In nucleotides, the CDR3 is TGTGCCACCAGTGATATCGGGAGGGGGGAGACCCAGTACTTC. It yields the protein CATSDIGRGETQYF.

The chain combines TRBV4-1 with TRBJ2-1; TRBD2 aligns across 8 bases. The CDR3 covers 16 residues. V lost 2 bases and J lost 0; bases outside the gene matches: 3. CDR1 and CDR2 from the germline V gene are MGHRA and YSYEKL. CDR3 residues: CASSQIAGISYNEQFF. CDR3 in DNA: TGCGCCAGCAGCCAAATAGCGGGAATCTCCTACAATGAGCAGTTCTTC.

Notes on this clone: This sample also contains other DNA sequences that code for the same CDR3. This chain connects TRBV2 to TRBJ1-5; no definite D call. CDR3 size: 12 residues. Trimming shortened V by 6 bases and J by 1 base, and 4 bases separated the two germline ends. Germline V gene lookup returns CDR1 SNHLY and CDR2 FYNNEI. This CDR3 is CASRGSNQPQHF. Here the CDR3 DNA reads TGTGCCAGCAGGGGAAGCAATCAGCCCCAGCATTTT.